These 25 T cell receptor beta chains were sequenced from one sample in a study of shared clonotypes between healthy human individuals. The method was immunoSEQ multiplex PCR; TCRdb's version includes in-frame clones alone and lacks a portion of them. The sample includes fewer than 600,000 clones, 77% of them seen just once. Sequenced sample: PBMCs. These receptors were obtained from a woman aged 40 to 49 in good health. Some clones in this sample may be carry-over from other donors' samples.

The chain couples TRBV7-9 to TRBJ2-3; D remains ambiguous. V dropped 1 base and J dropped 0 bases, with 11 bases sitting between them. Germline V gene sequence: CDR1 SEHNR, CDR2 FQNEAQ (reference sequence). There are 16 residues in the CDR3. CDR3 nucleotides: TGTGCCAGCAGCTTAGGCCTGGGTAAAAGCACAGATACGCAGTATTTT. This translates into CASSLGLGKSTDTQYF.

The chain joins TRBV6-1 to TRBJ2-2; no clear D gene. There are 14 residues in the CDR3. In germline, CDR1 is MNHNS, CDR2 SASEGT. V lost 5 bases and J lost 7, with 14 bases in between. The CDR3 DNA reads TGTGCCAGCAGTCGAAACAAGGAGCTCGGGGAGCTGTTTTTT. Translated: CASSRNKELGELFF.

The rearrangement links TRBV14 to TRBJ1-1; D remains unclear. Germline V gives CDR1 SGHDN, CDR2 FVKESK. The CDR3 runs to 12 residues. V was trimmed by 0 bases and J by 11 bases, leaving 10 bases between them. CDR3 in DNA: TGTGCCAGCAGCCAAGAGGGTATACAGGCTTTCTTT. Its translation: CASSQEGIQAFF.

The chain has TRBV28 and TRBJ2-2; 8 nucleotides match TRBD1. The CDR3 extends over 15 amino acids. From germline, CDR1 is MDHEN and CDR2 SYDVKM. V dropped 4 bases and J dropped 1; count of bases not matched to a gene: 2. The CDR3 is CASSSGTGNTGELFF. In DNA form, the CDR3 reads TGTGCCAGCAGTTCCGGGACAGGGAACACCGGGGAGCTGTTTTTT. The full variable domain, in which reference TRBV28 and TRBJ2-2 provide the parts outside the CDR3, is DVKVTQSSRYLVKRTGEKVFLECVQDMDHENMFWYRQDPGLGLRLIYFSYDVKMKEKGDIPEGYSVSREKKERFSLILESASTNQTSMYLCASSSGTGNTGELFFGEGSRLTVL.

V is TRBV6-4 and J is TRBJ1-5; D is possibly TRBD1 (6 bases). Trimming took off 3 bases at V and 3 bases at J, with 18 bases between the two ends. There are 17 residues in the CDR3. CDR1 MRHNA and CDR2 SNTAGT come from the germline V gene. The CDR3 DNA reads TGTGCCAGCAGTGAAGTGCAGGGGCATCGGAACAATCAGCCCCAGCATTTT. As protein: CASSEVQGHRNNQPQHF.

This chain links TRBV28 with TRBJ1-2; D might be TRBD1 (5 bases). V was trimmed by 3 bases and J by 13 bases, leaving 18 bases between them. The CDR3 spans 13 residues. Looked up from germline, CDR1 is MDHEN and CDR2 is SYDVKM. The DNA for the CDR3 is TGTGCCAGCAGTTTGCGGGGCAGAGGGACTTCCACCTTC. Protein: CASSLRGRGTSTF.

About this clone itself: This probably arose from a read error, given a far larger clone one base away. V usage is TRBV5-5 and J usage is TRBJ2-7; D remains unclear. The CDR3 contains 14 residues. Germline V CDR1 and CDR2: SGHKS, YYEKEE (reference sequence). The V gene lost 0 bases and the J gene lost 0 bases, with 7 bases spanning the gap. CDR3 nucleotide sequence: TGTGCCAGCAGCTTGGGACCGAGCTCCTACGAGCAGTACTTC. It yields the protein CASSLGPSSYEQYF. Drawing the rest from reference TRBV5-5 and TRBJ2-7, the complete variable domain is DAGVTQSPTHLIKTRGQQVTLRCSPISGHKSVSWYQQVLGQGPQFIFQYYEKEERGRGNFPDRFSARQFPNYSSELNVNALLLGDSALYLCASSLGPSSYEQYFGPGTRLTVT.

Of note for this clone: Its ends do not fully match the called genes, so a read error is possible. The chain uses TRBV5-1 and TRBJ1-1; D may be TRBD1 (5 bases). CDR3 length: 13 amino acids. Germline V gene data show CDR1 as SGHRS and CDR2 as YFSETQ. The CDR3 bases are TGCGCCAGCGGCGCGGACACGTACACTGAAGCATTCTTT. Protein: CASGADTYTEAFF.

The chain links TRBV29-1 to TRBJ1-1; no reliable D call. The length of the CDR3 is 12 residues. V dropped 4 bases and J dropped 2 bases, with 8 bases sitting between them. Germline loops: CDR1 SQVTM, CDR2 ANQGSEA. In DNA form, the CDR3 reads TGCAGCGTTGCGCGCAGTAACACTGAAGCTTTCTTT. It encodes CSVARSNTEAFF.

The chain carries TRBV6-6 and TRBJ2-7, with 10 positions matching TRBD1. CDR1 is MNHNY, CDR2 SVGAGI, per germline (reference sequence). There are 14 residues in the CDR3. Trimming removed 8 bases from V and 3 bases from J; junction bases left unmatched: 7. Here the CDR3 DNA reads TGTGCCAGCGTCGGAGGGACAGGGGTCTACGAGCAGTACTTC. Protein: CASVGGTGVYEQYF.

This clone was observed many times. Other DNA sequences within the sample encode an identical CDR3. The J gene is TRBJ2-4, the V gene TRBV28; 8 bases are a match to TRBD1. The V gene end was trimmed by 4 bases and the J gene end by 5 bases; junction bases not matched to a gene: 7. CDR3 length: 15 residues. Germline CDR1 MDHEN, CDR2 SYDVKM. CDR3: CASSSSGTGENIQYF. The CDR3 DNA sequence: TGTGCCAGCAGTTCCTCGGGGACAGGAGAAAACATTCAGTACTTC.

The chain employs TRBV7-9 and TRBJ2-1; D gene ambiguous. Germline lookup yields CDR1 SEHNR and CDR2 FQNEAQ (reference sequence). The CDR3 sequence is 16 residues long. Trimming shortened V by 1 base and J by 1 base, and 11 bases separated the two germline ends. This chain's CDR3 is CASSLGNGPSYNEQFF. The CDR3 DNA sequence: TGTGCCAGCAGCTTAGGTAACGGCCCTTCCTACAATGAGCAGTTCTTC.

This clone was recorded once. This is likely an artifact of a read error, given a far larger clone one base away. This chain joins TRBV11-2 and TRBJ2-3, with 7 bases that match TRBD2. CDR1 is SGHAT and CDR2 is FQNNGV in the germline V gene. This CDR3 is built from 15 residues. CDR3 nucleotides: TGTGCCAGCAGCTTTTGGGGGGGTTCTCCAGATGCGCAGTATTTT. Encoded protein: CASSFWGGSPDAQYF. Combining the CDR3 with reference TRBV11-2 and TRBJ2-3 gives the whole variable domain EAGVAQSPRYKIIEKRQSVAFWCNPISGHATLYWYQQILGQGPKLLIQFQNNGVVDDSQLPKDRFSAERLKGVDSTLKIQPAKLEDSAVYLCASSFWGGSPDAQYFGPGTRLTVL.

This chain links TRBV28 with TRBJ1-3, with D maybe TRBD1 (5 bases). Trimming removed 3 bases at V and 0 bases at J, with 12 bases between. The CDR3 totals 16 residues. Germline V gene lookup returns CDR1 MDHEN and CDR2 SYDVKM. The CDR3 protein is CASSFYGAGSGNTIYF. As DNA, the CDR3 is TGTGCCAGCAGTTTTTATGGGGCCGGCTCTGGAAACACCATATATTTT.

The chain combines TRBV5-8 with TRBJ1-5; 7 positions match TRBD1. The CDR3 covers 15 residues. V gave up 3 bases and J gave up 3 bases; unmatched junction bases: 6. Germline CDR1 and CDR2: SGHTS and YDEGEE. CDR3 bases: TGTGCCAGCAGCTCTACGGGACAGTACAATCAGCCCCAGCATTTT. This encodes CASSSTGQYNQPQHF.

The chain is built from TRBV13 and TRBJ1-5, with D possibly being TRBD1 (5 bases). The CDR3 spans 12 residues. CDR1 and CDR2 from the germline V gene are PRHDT and FYEKMQ (reference sequence). V lost 1 base and J lost 9, with 7 bases in between. The CDR3 DNA follows: TGTGCCAGCAGCTTAGTAAGGGGGCCCCAGCATTTT. Translated: CASSLVRGPQHF.

The count of this clone is one. V is TRBV18 and J is TRBJ2-1; 14 bases are a match to TRBD2. This CDR3 is 15 amino acids long. The trim removed 3 bases at V and 10 bases at J, leaving 5 bases unmatched. The germline CDR1 and CDR2 sequences are KGHSH and LQKENI. For the CDR3, the DNA is TGTGCCAGCTCACCGGGGACTAGCGGGAGACGGGAGCAGTTCTTC. Translated: CASSPGTSGRREQFF. Filled out from reference TRBV18 and TRBJ2-1, the complete variable domain reads NAGVMQNPRHLVRRRGQEARLRCSPMKGHSHVYWYRQLPEEGLKFMVYLQKENIIDESGMPKERFSAEFPKEGPSILRIQQVVRGDSAAYFCASSPGTSGRREQFFGPGTRLTVL.

V is TRBV5-8 and J is TRBJ1-5, with 9 bases that match TRBD1. J gave up 2 bases and V 5 bases, and 5 bases lay outside the gene matches. Germline V CDR1 and CDR2: SGHTS, YDEGEE. CDR3 length: 15 amino acids. This CDR3 is CASRKQGAGNQPQHF. For the CDR3, the DNA is TGTGCCAGCAGAAAACAGGGGGCGGGCAATCAGCCCCAGCATTTT.

To note about this clone: A far more abundant clone sits one base away, making this likely a read error. The gene calls are TRBV9 and TRBJ2-1; TRBD1 aligns across 8 bases. The CDR3 totals 15 residues. The germline CDR1 and CDR2 sequences are SGDLS and YYNGEE. The CDR3 protein is CASSVDRGSYSEQFF. Written as DNA, the CDR3 is TGTGCCAGCAGCGTCGACAGGGGTTCCTACAGTGAGCAGTTCTTC.

The chain recombines TRBV29-1 with TRBJ2-3, with TRBD2 matching 11 bases. Unmatched junction bases numbered 2, after V lost 3 bases and J lost 0 bases. The CDR3 length is 15 residues. Germline loops: CDR1 SQVTM, CDR2 ANQGSEA. The CDR3 protein is CSVETSGASTDTQYF. As DNA, the CDR3 is TGCAGCGTTGAGACTAGCGGGGCGAGCACAGATACGCAGTATTTT.

CDR3 DNA sequence: TGCAGTGCCCGAACAGGGGGCATTCAGTACTTC. The encoded protein is CSARTGGIQYF. The chain joins TRBV20-1 to TRBJ2-4; TRBD1 aligns across 8 bases. The CDR3 sequence is 11 residues long. CDR1 is DFQATT and CDR2 is SNEGSKA in the germline V gene (reference sequence). J gave up 9 bases and V 6 bases, and 4 bases lay outside the gene matches.

This chain uses TRBV7-8 with TRBJ2-1; possible D gene TRBD2, 5 bases. Germline values: CDR1 SGHVS, CDR2 FQNEAQ. The V end lost 5 bases, the J end lost 2 bases, and 19 bases lay between the germline ends. This CDR3 contains 17 residues. Written as DNA, the CDR3 is TGTGCCAGCAGCCCCCGATCCCCCCCGGGGACCTACAATGAGCAGTTCTTC. It is translated as CASSPRSPPGTYNEQFF.

Notes on this clone: A far larger clone lies a single base away; this is likely a read error. The chain combines TRBV30 with TRBJ2-5, with TRBD1 matching 10 bases. V lost 4 bases, J lost 2 bases, and 1 base stayed unmatched. This CDR3 is built from 13 residues. CDR1 GTSNPN and CDR2 SVGIG come from the germline V gene (reference sequence). Written as DNA, the CDR3 is TGTGCCTGGATGGGACAGGGGCAAGAGACCCAGTACTTC. This encodes CAWMGQGQETQYF.

The rearrangement joins TRBV5-1 to TRBJ1-2; D is uncertain. Trimming left V 0 bases short and J 2 bases short, with 11 bases between. Per germline, CDR1 SGHRS and CDR2 YFSETQ. The CDR3 is made up of 15 amino acids. The CDR3 DNA follows: TGCGCCAGCAGCTTGGCCCTGGCAGCAAACTATGGCTACACCTTC. This encodes CASSLALAANYGYTF.

The chain recombines TRBV10-3 with TRBJ1-6; D may be TRBD1 (5 bases). This CDR3 contains 14 residues. Trimming took 3 bases from V and 10 from J, leaving 13 bases between them. In germline, CDR1 is ENHRY, CDR2 SYGVKD. The CDR3 bases are TGTGCCATCAGTGAAGCCAGGGTGGCATCACCCCTCCACTTT. Protein sequence: CAISEARVASPLHF.